Reported below is one TCR beta chain. The data were obtained in a study of shared clonotypes between healthy human individuals. On the study more broadly: Researchers assigned three CD4 naive, three CD4 memory, two CD8 naive and one CD8 memory plate to each donor.

There were no recent acute infections or vaccinations among the donors, who were healthy HIV-negative adults. The CDR3 is 14 residues long. The germline V and J ends were trimmed by 7 bases and 3 bases, with 17 bases remaining between them. In germline, CDR1 is SGHRS, CDR2 YFSETQ. It was around 180 ng DNA, about 30,000 T cell genomes, that sorted-subset replicate PCRs used. The protocol was immunoSEQ multiplex PCR, while the TCRdb copy is restricted to in-frame clones and leaves out a portion. This sample has a few million clones, with around 95% found just once. This TCR was sampled from a man aged 18 to 30 in good health. The sample taken for sequencing was naive CD4+ T cells sorted from blood. The subset was: CD45RA+ positively selected. The rearrangement joins TRBV5-1 to TRBJ2-7; D is possibly TRBD1 (5 bases). CDR3 nucleotides: TGCGCCAGCGCCCCCGGTGGGGCAGGCTACGAGCAGTACTTC. Residues: CASAPGGAGYEQYF.